This TCR beta chain appears in the sequencing data of a study of high-grade serous ovarian cancer treatment subgroups. Study details: On average, 14,192 reads and about 8,100 unique TCR beta rearrangements were obtained per sample. The study's findings and limits: Higher neoantigen levels went with greater TCR clonal relatedness. Tumors within one patient showed repertoire similarity of roughly 0.095 to 0.85. Bulk tumor TCR sequencing gave no spatial information.

The germline V and J ends were trimmed by 4 bases and 0 bases, with 13 bases remaining between them. Germline V gives CDR1 SGHTA, CDR2 FQGNSA. The CDR3 has 17 amino acids. Tumor tissue was taken before any definitive surgery or chemotherapy was given. Assay: immunoSEQ multiplex PCR; the TCRdb copy retains only in-frame clones and omits some. The data hold about 5,700 clones, with about 60% observed a single time. As concerns this clone: The antigen remains undetermined.

Specimen: tumor tissue. This sequence joins TRBV7-2 and TRBJ2-6; tentative D call: TRBD2 (5 bases). The origin of this receptor is a human donor with high-grade serous ovarian cancer. The CDR3 nucleotides are TGTGCCAGCAGCTCCCGAGGGTTTCTCTCTGGGGCCAACGTCCTGACTTTC. This gives the protein CASSSRGFLSGANVLTF.